What follows are 18 T cell receptor beta chains derived from one specimen sequenced in a study of cytomegalovirus exposure and HLA in healthy donors. Primers: 60 Vbeta forward and 13 Jbeta reverse. Repertoires were generated with immunoSEQ multiplex PCR, while TCRdb's copy carries only in-frame clones and drops some. The data hold about 130,000 clones, with roughly 88% observed a single time. Material for sequencing was PBMCs. The receptors were gathered from a woman between 18 and 29 years old in good health and CMV-seropositive.

V and J are TRBV28 and TRBJ2-1; 12 bases match TRBD2. The CDR3 length is 15 residues. J gave up 4 bases and V 5 bases, and 3 bases lay outside the gene matches. Germline V lookup: CDR1 MDHEN, CDR2 SYDVKM. CDR3 region: CASSRLAGEYNEQFF. In nucleotides, the CDR3 is TGTGCCAGCAGTCGACTAGCGGGGGAATACAATGAGCAGTTCTTC.

The rearrangement joins TRBV29-1 to TRBJ1-2; the match to TRBD1 covers 9 bases. The CDR3 is 14 amino acids. CDR1 is SQVTM and CDR2 is ANQGSEA in the germline V gene. V lost 5 bases to trimming and J lost 4 bases; unmatched junction nucleotides: 8. The CDR3 DNA is TGCAGCGTTCGGGAACAGGGGGCCGCCTATGGCTACACCTTC. The encoded protein is CSVREQGAAYGYTF.

This sequence joins TRBV5-1 and TRBJ2-2; 7 bases agree with TRBD2. Trimming cost V 6 bases and J 0 bases; bases outside gene matches: 2. Germline V CDR1 and CDR2: SGHRS, YFSETQ. The length of the CDR3 is 14 residues. CDR3 bases: TGCGCCAGCATAAGCGGGACGAACACCGGGGAGCTGTTTTTT. It is translated as CASISGTNTGELFF. Complete variable domain (other parts from reference TRBV5-1 and TRBJ2-2): KAGVTQTPRYLIKTRGQQVTLSCSPISGHRSVSWYQQTPGQGLQFLFEYFSETQRNKGNFPGRFSGRQFSNSRSEMNVSTLELGDSALYLCASISGTNTGELFFGEGSRLTVL.

The rearrangement joins TRBV14 to TRBJ1-4; TRBD1 matches at 9 bases. The CDR3 sequence is 14 residues long. Trimming took 5 bases from V and 6 from J; bases not matched to a gene: 4. Germline CDR1 reads SGHDN; CDR2 reads FVKESK. For the CDR3, the DNA is TGTGCCAGCAGCAAGACAGGGGGTGATGAAAAACTGTTTTTT. It codes for CASSKTGGDEKLFF.

This chain links TRBV18 with TRBJ2-5; a possible D gene is TRBD2 (6 bases). The CDR3 has 13 amino acids. Germline CDR1 is KGHSH and CDR2 is LQKENI. V was clipped by 2 bases and J by 4 bases, with 8 bases between them. DNA of the CDR3: TGTGCCAGCTCACCAAGGGACTCAGAGACCCAGTACTTC. Residues: CASSPRDSETQYF.

The V and J genes are TRBV6-1 and TRBJ1-3; D ambiguous. The CDR3 is 14 amino acids. Germline CDR1 MNHNS, CDR2 SASEGT. V shed 8 bases and J shed 0 bases, with 11 bases lying between them. CDR3 region: CASHGRSSGNTIYF. CDR3 bases: TGTGCCAGCCATGGAAGGAGCTCTGGAAACACCATATATTTT.

Written as DNA, the CDR3 is TGTGCCAGCAGCGTAGCTCCTAGCGTGGGGTACGAGCAGTACTTC. This translates into CASSVAPSVGYEQYF. The chain recombines TRBV9 with TRBJ2-5; D is possibly TRBD2 (6 bases). The end of the DNA aligns better with TRBJ2-7, so the J call may be wrong. The CDR3 extends over 15 amino acids. Germline-derived CDR1 and CDR2 are SGDLS and YYNGEE.

The chain has TRBV29-1 and TRBJ1-4; a possible D gene is TRBD1 (6 bases). Per germline, CDR1 SQVTM and CDR2 ANQGSEA. Trimming left V 4 bases short and J 8 bases short, with 11 bases between. This CDR3 spans 12 amino acids. CDR3 sequence (DNA): TGCAGCGTTGGAGGGGGGGAAGAAAAACTGTTTTTT. This sequence encodes CSVGGGEEKLFF. Supplemented by reference TRBV29-1 and TRBJ1-4, the full variable domain reads SAVISQKPSRDICQRGTSLTIQCQVDSQVTMMFWYRQQPGQSLTLIATANQGSEATYESGFVIDKFPISRPNLTFSTLTVSNMSPEDSSIYLCSVGGGEEKLFFGSGTQLSVL.

This sequence joins TRBV25-1 and TRBJ2-5, with 7 bases lining up with TRBD1. Matching the DNA end better, TRBJ2-7 makes the J call doubtful. This CDR3 has 15 residues. Germline V CDR1 and CDR2: MGHDK, SYGVNS. The CDR3 coding sequence is TGTGCCAGCAGTGACAATCTGACAGGGTCGTACGAGCAGTACTTC. Residues: CASSDNLTGSYEQYF.

The chain links TRBV2 to TRBJ1-1, with a possible D match to TRBD1 (5 bases). With 6 bases removed from V and 8 bases from J, the gap between germline ends came to 13 bases. The germline CDR1 and CDR2 sequences are SNHLY and FYNNEI. This CDR3 spans 12 amino acids. The CDR3 nucleotides read TGTGCCAGCAGCCAGGGTCAGGGCGAAGCTTTCTTT. This sequence encodes CASSQGQGEAFF.

The V call is TRBV28, the J call TRBJ2-3, with a weak D call TRBD2 (7 bases). This CDR3 has 16 amino acids. Germline assignment: CDR1 MDHEN and CDR2 SYDVKM. Trimming left V 10 bases short and J 1 base short, with 21 bases between. The CDR3 DNA reads as TGTGCCATCCAAAGGGTGGGGGGGGGCGGCACAGATACGCAGTATTTT. This gives the protein CAIQRVGGGGTDTQYF.

This clone was recorded only once. This chain uses TRBV5-1 with TRBJ2-1; 11 bases match TRBD2. CDR1 is SGHRS and CDR2 is YFSETQ in the germline V gene. This CDR3 has 13 amino acids. The junction had 7 bases not matched to a gene; V was cut back by 7 bases and J by 10 bases. CDR3 sequence: CASYETSGVEQFF. The CDR3 bases are TGCGCCAGCTACGAGACTAGCGGGGTGGAGCAGTTCTTC.

This clone was counted once. The rearrangement uses TRBV27 and TRBJ2-7, with a possible D match to TRBD2 (6 bases). The V and J ends lost 5 bases and 0 bases respectively, with 17 bases between them. The CDR3 is 16 residues long. The germline V gene encodes CDR1 MNHEY and CDR2 SMNVEV (reference sequence). CDR3 loop: CASSLTYGGNSYEQYF. CDR3 in DNA: TGTGCCAGCAGTCTAACTTATGGGGGGAACTCCTACGAGCAGTACTTC.

The chain employs TRBV5-6 and TRBJ2-5, with D unresolved. The CDR3 is 13 amino acids. In germline, CDR1 is SGHDT, CDR2 YYEEEE. V was pared by 1 base and J by 3 bases, with 7 bases between. For the CDR3, the DNA is TGTGCCAGCAGCTTGTTCAGTGAAGAGACCCAGTACTTC. It encodes CASSLFSEETQYF.

The chain links TRBV10-3 to TRBJ1-5; D is ambiguous. V was clipped by 0 bases and J by 5 bases, with 5 bases between them. CDR3 length equals 13 residues. CDR1 is ENHRY, CDR2 SYGVKD, per germline. CDR3 bases: TGTGCCATCAGTGAGTCAGCGGATCAGCCCCAGCATTTT. It encodes CAISESADQPQHF.

This chain connects TRBV29-1 to TRBJ2-7; maybe TRBD1 (6 bases). V dropped 6 bases and J dropped 3 bases, with 12 bases sitting between them. Germline V lookup: CDR1 SQVTM, CDR2 ANQGSEA. This CDR3 contains 12 residues. CDR3 loop: CSVMPQGYEQYF. CDR3 DNA: TGCAGCGTCATGCCACAGGGCTACGAGCAGTACTTC.

The rearrangement joins TRBV11-1 to TRBJ2-7, with D tentatively TRBD2 (5 bases). Trimming shortened V by 5 bases and J by 0 bases, and 17 bases separated the two germline ends. Germline-derived CDR1 and CDR2 are SGHAT and FQDESV (reference sequence). CDR3 size: 16 residues. This CDR3 is CASSPSGSGYSYEQYF. The DNA of the CDR3 is TGTGCCAGCAGCCCATCTGGGTCGGGATACTCCTACGAGCAGTACTTC. Full variable domain (outside the CDR3, taken from reference TRBV11-1 and TRBJ2-7): EAEVAQSPRYKITEKSQAVAFWCDPISGHATLYWYRQILGQGPELLVQFQDESVVDDSQLPKDRFSAERLKGVDSTLKIQPAELGDSAMYLCASSPSGSGYSYEQYFGPGTRLTVT.

V gene TRBV9 combines with J gene TRBJ2-7; 7 positions match TRBD2. The CDR3 spans 16 residues. Germline V gene lookup returns CDR1 SGDLS and CDR2 YYNGEE. Germline trimming cut 4 bases from V and 6 bases from J; bases unmatched to any gene: 16. CDR3 bases: TGTGCCAGCAGCCCCAGAGGGGCGGGGGTGGAACTCGAGCAGTACTTC. It specifies CASSPRGAGVELEQYF. Using reference TRBV9 and TRBJ2-7 for the parts outside the CDR3, the full variable domain is DSGVTQTPKHLITATGQRVTLRCSPRSGDLSVYWYQQSLDQGLQFLIQYYNGEERAKGNILERFSAQQFPDLHSELNLSSLELGDSALYFCASSPRGAGVELEQYFGPGTRLTVT.